Reported below is one T cell receptor beta chain. This sample was taken from a study of cytomegalovirus exposure and HLA in healthy donors. The primer mix had 60 Vbeta and 13 Jbeta primers. Sequencing used immunoSEQ multiplex PCR; TCRdb keeps in-frame clones, though not all of them. The repertoire consists of about 140,000 clones, with around 80% occurring once and the leading ten covering 0.95% to 1.5%. The sequence came from a female donor in good health and CMV-seronegative. Specimen: PBMCs.

The CDR3 DNA is TGTGCCAGCAGTGAAGCTCCGGGACTAGGTTTCGTGAATGAGCAGTTCTTC. Its protein is CASSEAPGLGFVNEQFF. The V and J genes are TRBV6-1 and TRBJ2-1; 8 bases match TRBD2. There are 17 residues in the CDR3. Trimming at V came to 0 bases and at J to 7 bases, leaving 11 bases not matched to a gene. Germline V gene data show CDR1 as MNHNS and CDR2 as SASEGT.